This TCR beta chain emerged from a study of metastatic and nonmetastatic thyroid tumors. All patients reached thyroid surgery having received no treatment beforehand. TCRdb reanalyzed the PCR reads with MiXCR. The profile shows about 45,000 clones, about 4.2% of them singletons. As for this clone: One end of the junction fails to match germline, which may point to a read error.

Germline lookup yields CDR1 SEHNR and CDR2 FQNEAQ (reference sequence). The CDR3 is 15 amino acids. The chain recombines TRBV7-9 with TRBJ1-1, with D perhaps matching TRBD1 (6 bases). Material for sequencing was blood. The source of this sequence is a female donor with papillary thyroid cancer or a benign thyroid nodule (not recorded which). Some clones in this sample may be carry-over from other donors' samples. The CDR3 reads CASSLAGGRNTEASF. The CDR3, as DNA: TGTGCCAGCAGCTTAGCTGGGGGCAGAAACACTGAAGCTTCCTTT.